Here is one T cell receptor (beta chain) with its context. Its antigen is unidentified. The sample originates from a study of cytomegalovirus exposure and HLA in healthy donors. Study conclusions and caveats: Some V segments could not be told apart, so they were left out, TRBV6-2 and TRBV6-3 among them. When the data were analyzed later, several of the most significant clusters appeared to be linked to common viral pathogens.

Trimming took off 0 bases at V and 14 bases at J, with 12 bases between the two ends. CDR1 is SGHRS and CDR2 is YFSETQ in the germline V gene. CDR3 length: 12 residues. Vbeta (60) and Jbeta (13) primers were used in the PCR. TCRdb keeps only in-frame clones here, not all; method: immunoSEQ multiplex PCR. The sample records some 130,000 clones, roughly four fifths being singletons. This receptor was obtained from a woman between 45 and 60 years old in good health and CMV-seropositive. This chain uses TRBV5-1 with TRBJ2-1; D remains ambiguous. The sequenced sample was PBMCs. CDR3 loop: CASSLARGDEFF. Written as DNA, the CDR3 is TGCGCCAGCAGCTTGGCAAGAGGAGATGAGTTCTTC.